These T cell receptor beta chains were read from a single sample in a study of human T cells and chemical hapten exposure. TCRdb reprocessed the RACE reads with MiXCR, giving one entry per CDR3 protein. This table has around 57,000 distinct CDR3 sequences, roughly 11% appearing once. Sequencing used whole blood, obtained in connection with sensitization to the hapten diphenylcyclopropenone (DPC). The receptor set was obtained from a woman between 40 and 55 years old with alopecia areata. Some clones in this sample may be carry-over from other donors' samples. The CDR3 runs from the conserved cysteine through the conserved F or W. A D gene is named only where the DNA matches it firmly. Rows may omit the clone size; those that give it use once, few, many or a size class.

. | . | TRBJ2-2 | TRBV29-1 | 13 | TGCAGCGTTGCACCCACACGCGGCGGGGAGCTGTTTTTT | CSVAPTRGGELFF
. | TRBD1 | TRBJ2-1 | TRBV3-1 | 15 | TGTGCCAGCAGCCAAGAGGGGACAGCCCGAGGGGAGCAGTTCTTC | CASSQEGTARGEQFF
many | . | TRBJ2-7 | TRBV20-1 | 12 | TGCAGTGCTAGAGCCCCGAACTACGAGCAGTACTTC | CSARAPNYEQYF
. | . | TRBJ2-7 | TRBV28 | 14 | TGTGCCAGCAGTTTCGGGGGACAGTACTACGAGCAGTACTTC | CASSFGGQYYEQYF
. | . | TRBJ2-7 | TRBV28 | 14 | TGTGCCAGCAGTCCCGGGACGTACCCCTCCGAGCAGTACTTC | CASSPGTYPSEQYF
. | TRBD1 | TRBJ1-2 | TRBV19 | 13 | TGTGCCAGTACTGCGGGACAGGTATTTGGCTACACCTTC | CASTAGQVFGYTF
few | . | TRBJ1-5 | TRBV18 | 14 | TGTGCCAGCTCACCCCGGACAGTGACGCAGCCCCAGCATTTT | CASSPRTVTQPQHF
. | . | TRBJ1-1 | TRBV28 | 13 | TGTGCCAGCAGTTTGGGGTTCGGTGGGAAAGCTTTCTTT | CASSLGFGGKAFF
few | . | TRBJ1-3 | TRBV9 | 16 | TGTGCCAGCAGCGTAGACAGCCGAGCGTCTGGAAACACCATATATTTT | CASSVDSRASGNTIYF
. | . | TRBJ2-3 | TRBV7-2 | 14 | TGTGCCAGCAGTCCGGGACACCAAACAGATACGCAGTATTTT | CASSPGHQTDTQYF
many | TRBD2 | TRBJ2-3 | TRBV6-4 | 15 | TGTGCCAGCAGTTCTACTAGCGGGGGCACAGATACGCAGTATTTT | CASSSTSGGTDTQYF